This TCR beta chain was identified during a study of blood T cell repertoires in COVID-19. Study context: Sample material is recorded as cDNA or gDNA derived from T cells, B-cell-depleted T cells, or PBMCs.

The repertoire was sequenced with immunoSEQ multiplex PCR; TCRdb's copy has only in-frame clones and lacks some. In the table there are some 510,000 clones, roughly 90% of which are singletons. Germline V lookup: CDR1 SGHTA, CDR2 FQGNSA. CDR3 size: 15 residues. The V gene lost 2 bases and the J gene lost 3 bases, with 13 bases spanning the gap. The receptor's source is a woman in her 40s who had recovered from COVID-19. V is TRBV7-2 and J is TRBJ2-5; D is undetermined. Sequenced: PBMCs or T cells enriched from blood (not recorded which). The CDR3 is CASSLLVRSKETQYF. In nucleotides, the CDR3 is TGTGCCAGCAGCTTATTAGTGCGATCCAAAGAGACCCAGTACTTC.